The entry that follows covers one TCR beta chain sequence. The antigen this receptor binds is unknown. The sample holds no much larger clone one base away, and base qualities are not on file. Every donor was a healthy Caucasian. The twin cohort consisted of three pairs of female monozygotic twins, all aged roughly 18 to 29 years. CD4+ and CD8+ T cell populations were isolated with positive isolation kits from Invitrogen. This sample was taken from a study of identical twins (dated by TCRdb to the mid-2010s). Concerning the study at large: The study deep-sequenced TCR alpha and beta repertoires from monozygotic twins, unrelated adults of various ages and cord blood to test whether fetal clonotypes persist. To rule out contamination, replicate twin experiments were performed at different times with different library preparation protocols. The investigation overall reported the following: A weaker excess of twin sharing was found in beta out-of-frame sequences because the signal-to-noise ratio was lowered by fewer shared sequences. Compared with coincidental sharing between unrelated individuals, out-of-frame TCR alpha sequences shared between twins had an excess of sequences with low generation probability. Conclusions relied on cross-sectional statistical analysis, since the same donors could not be followed over many years. Abundant cord blood beta clonotypes carried fewer insertions; young adult naive repertoires showed a weaker similar trend, while memory repertoires showed none. Invariant T cells such as MAIT and iNKT could partly confound zero-insertion analyses, although diverse VJ usage argued against such confounding for most clonotypes. Out-of-frame TCR alpha sharing in monozygotic twins was systematically underestimated by recombination models, whereas sharing between unrelated individuals was in agreement with the recombination models.

Library method: 5' RACE. TCRdb shows the sequencer as Illumina HiSeq 2000. Template switching added a universal primer binding site, and the final cDNA carried a unique molecular identifier that allowed TCR cDNA molecules to be counted accurately. First-strand cDNA for TCR alpha and beta chains was synthesized from specific primers in the conserved constant-segment region. To control for contamination, each cDNA library was double barcoded with a SMART-Mk sample barcode plus Illumina barcodes. TruSeq adapter sequences and Illumina sample barcodes were added in two successive PCR steps. The TCR alpha and beta cDNA libraries were sequenced on the Illumina HiSeq platform using custom primers. In the source study's methods: Unique molecular identifiers were extracted from raw reads with MiGEC, and CDR3 positions were determined with MiXCR. For each individual, recombination models were inferred using an EM algorithm with the repgenHMM and IGoR tools. The tcR package in R was used for shared clonotype analysis, with sharing normalized by the product of cloneset sizes. To study raw recombination free of thymic and clonal selection effects, out-of-frame nonproductive sequences were analyzed. Through fastp at Q25 and MiXCR, TCRdb rebuilt clones from the public reads, retaining in-frame beta chains. Entries are consolidated by CDR3 protein sequence, retaining the most common genes and DNA. The V and J calls and clone size are TCRdb's, not the authors'. Recorded for this sample are 500,000 to 550,000 distinct CDR3 sequences; 20% to 25% of them occurred a single time. The top ten constitute 0.4% to 0.6% of the sample.

Counted from cysteine to phenylalanine, this CDR3 has 14 amino acids. Only the CDR3 DNA stays, 42 bases, in frame from base 1. According to the germline V gene, CDR1 reads KGHSH and CDR2 reads LQKENI. The trim is 3 bases for V and 0 bases for J, with a gap of 8 bases between the germline ends. These data were also reused for a study on yellow fever vaccine responses in identical twins. Taken from the second paper: The authors reported that the T cell response to vaccination in identical twins appeared partly convergent and partly personalized. Focusing on identical twins, the study followed the T cell clones that responded to the vaccine, and did so with precision.

The TCR sequence derives from a woman younger than 35 in good health. The sequencing input was CD4+ T cells sorted from blood. The chain is encoded by TRBV18 joined to TRBJ2-5; the D gene cannot be named for sure. The sequenced DNA: TGTGCCAGCTCACCTTCGCCCCACCAAGAGACCCAGTACTTC. The resulting protein is CASSPSPHQETQYF.